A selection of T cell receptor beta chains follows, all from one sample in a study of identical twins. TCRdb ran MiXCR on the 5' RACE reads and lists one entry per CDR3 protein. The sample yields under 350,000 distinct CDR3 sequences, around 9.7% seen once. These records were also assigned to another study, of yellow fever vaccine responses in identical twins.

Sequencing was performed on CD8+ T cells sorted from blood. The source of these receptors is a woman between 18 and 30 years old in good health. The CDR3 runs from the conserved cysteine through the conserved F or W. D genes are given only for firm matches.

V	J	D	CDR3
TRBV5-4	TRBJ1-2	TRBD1	CASSGDRDYGYTF
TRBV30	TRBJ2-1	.	CAWMDSSRSYNEQFF
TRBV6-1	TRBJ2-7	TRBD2	CASRGGLAEIYEQYF
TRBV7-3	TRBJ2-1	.	CASSTGTDNEQFF
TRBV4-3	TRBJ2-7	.	CASSQDRGASYEQYF
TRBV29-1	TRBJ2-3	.	CSVDFSALHYF
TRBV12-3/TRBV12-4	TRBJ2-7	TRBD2	CASRSTSGYEQYF
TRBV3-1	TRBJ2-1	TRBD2	CASSLKLGLASYNEQFF
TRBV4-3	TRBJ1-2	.	CASSQDRGQVEGYTF
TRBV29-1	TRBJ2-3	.	CSVDSRGTTDTQYF
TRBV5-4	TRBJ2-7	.	CASSWGDGPYEQYF
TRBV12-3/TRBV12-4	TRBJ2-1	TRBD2	CASSLWTSSYNEQFF
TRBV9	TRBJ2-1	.	CASSVEGGGNYNNEQFF
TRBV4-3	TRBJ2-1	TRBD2	CASSQDWTSGSNEQFF
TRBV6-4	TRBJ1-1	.	CASSPGEEAFF
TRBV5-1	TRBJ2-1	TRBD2	CASSPLSSGVYNEQFF
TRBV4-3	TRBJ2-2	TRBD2	CASRAGRELGELFF
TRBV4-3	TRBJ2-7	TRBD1	CASSQDGVTTGAHEQYF
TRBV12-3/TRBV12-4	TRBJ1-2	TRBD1	CASSLGQANYGYTF
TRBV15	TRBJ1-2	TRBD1	CATSRPGTGHYGYTF
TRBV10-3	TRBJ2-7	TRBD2	CAISEMASGAREYF
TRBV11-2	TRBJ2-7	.	CASSLYLGGYEQYF
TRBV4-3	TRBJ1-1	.	CASRHSGSSTTEAFF
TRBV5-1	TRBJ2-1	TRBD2	CASSSPGGSYNEQFF
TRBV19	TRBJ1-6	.	CASSIASGSNSPLHF
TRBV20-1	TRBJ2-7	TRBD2	CSARDGGVYEQYF
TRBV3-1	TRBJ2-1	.	CASSQEMLDEQFF
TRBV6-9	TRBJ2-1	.	CASSYSIDLAGEQFF
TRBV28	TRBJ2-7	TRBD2	CASSPRSGTSFGYEQYF
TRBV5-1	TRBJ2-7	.	CASSGSYEQYF
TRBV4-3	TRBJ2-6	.	CASSTESGSSSGANVLTF
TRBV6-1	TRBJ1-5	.	CASSPDRINQPQHF
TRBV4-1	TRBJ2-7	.	CASSQANVGYEQYF
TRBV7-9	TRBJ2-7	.	CASSSRDTNEQYF
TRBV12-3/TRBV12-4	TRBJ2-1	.	CASSPLGSYNEQFF
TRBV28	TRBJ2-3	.	CASSLRSAAAASDTQYF
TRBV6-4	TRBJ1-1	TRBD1	CASTSPGGQGSQAFF
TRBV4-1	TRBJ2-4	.	CASSQSYMAGAKNIQYF
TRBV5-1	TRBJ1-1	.	CASSLGGTLTEAFF
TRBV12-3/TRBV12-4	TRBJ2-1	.	CASSFSGLNEQFF
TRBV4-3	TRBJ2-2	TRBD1	CASSPLGQGVDTGELFF
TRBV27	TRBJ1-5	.	CASSFMIPGSSNQPQHF
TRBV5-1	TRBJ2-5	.	CASSPWEVGPQETQYF
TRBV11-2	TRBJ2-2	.	CASSPPVRLNTGELFF
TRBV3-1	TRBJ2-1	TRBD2	CACSKAGARNPNNEQFF
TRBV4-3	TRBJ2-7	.	CASSQDRIRGSYEQYF
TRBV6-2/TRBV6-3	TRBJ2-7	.	CASDHRAGKAYEQYF
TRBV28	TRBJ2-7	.	CASRAPLLDEQYF
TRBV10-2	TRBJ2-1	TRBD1	CASSGTGGRNEQFF